These 27 T cell receptor beta chains share one sample of origin, sequenced in a study of cytomegalovirus exposure and HLA in healthy donors (dated by TCRdb to about 2017). The library was built by means of the immunoSEQ multiplex PCR assay. For the multiplex PCR, a mixture combining 60 forward primers for TCR Vbeta segments and 13 reverse primers for TCR Jbeta segments was used. The clones in this table, taken by TCRdb from immuneACCESS, are in-frame only. Not every clone is retained; where verified, under half of the shortfall comes from an unresolved V gene, and the cause of the rest is unknown. The sample table holds more than 70,000 clones, of which about 80% were seen once. 4% to 5.5% of the sample lies in the top ten. Sequenced material: PBMCs. The source of these receptors is a man under 40 in good health and CMV-seropositive.

V gene TRBV11-2 combines with J gene TRBJ2-1, with 12 bases aligning to TRBD2. Germline V gene data show CDR1 as SGHAT and CDR2 as FQNNGV. The CDR3 spans 15 residues. J gave up 8 bases and V 5 bases, and 7 bases lay outside the gene matches. The CDR3 bases are TGTGCCAGCAGCCGGACGACTAGCGGGAGCCATGAGCAGTTCTTC. This gives the protein CASSRTTSGSHEQFF.

This clone occurred once. The chain is built from TRBV6-1 and TRBJ2-7; a possible D gene is TRBD2 (6 bases). Germline loops: CDR1 MNHNS, CDR2 SASEGT. CDR3 length equals 15 residues. V lost 2 bases and J lost 0, with 11 bases in between. In DNA, the CDR3 is TGTGCCAGCAGTGAATTCCCTAGCGTCTCCTACGAGCAGTACTTC. It codes for CASSEFPSVSYEQYF.

The chain recombines TRBV10-3 with TRBJ2-7; 7 bases align to TRBD2. Germline loops: CDR1 ENHRY, CDR2 SYGVKD. J gave up 0 bases and V 3 bases, and 8 bases lay outside the gene matches. The CDR3 totals 16 residues. The CDR3 DNA is TGTGCCATCAGTGATTCCCGGGGGGTCAGCTCCTACGAGCAGTACGTC. Translating it yields CAISDSRGVSSYEQYV.

This clone is a singleton in its sample. The chain joins TRBV11-2 to TRBJ1-1, with D possibly TRBD1 on 6 matching bases. CDR1 is SGHAT and CDR2 is FQNNGV in the germline V gene. V was pared by 0 bases and J by 5 bases, with 19 bases between. The CDR3 loop spans 17 amino acids. The CDR3 DNA follows: TGTGCCAGCAGCTTAGACAGGGGTACGGGGAAGAAGACTGAAGCTTTCTTT. Translating gives CASSLDRGTGKKTEAFF.

Comments on this clone: The junction shows a germline mismatch at one end, possibly a read error. The chain has TRBV7-7 and TRBJ1-3; TRBD1 is a possible D gene (6 bases). The CDR3 has 15 residues. CDR1 and CDR2 (germline): SSHAT, FNYEAQ (reference sequence). The CDR3 sequence is CASSLALGQGNTIYF. CDR3 DNA: TGTGCTAGCAGCTTAGCGTTGGGACAAGGAAACACCATATATTTT.

For this clone: One end of the junction is discordant with germline, which a read error may explain. The chain links TRBV5-1 to TRBJ1-2; 7 nucleotides agree with TRBD1. From germline, CDR1 is SGHRS and CDR2 YFSETQ. The CDR3 runs 15 residues. CDR3 loop: CAGSLGNRGPYGYTF. For the CDR3, the DNA is TGCGCCGGCAGCTTGGGGAACAGGGGACCCTATGGCTACACCTTC.

V is TRBV2 and J is TRBJ1-5, with a possible D match to TRBD1 (5 bases). The V end was cut by 8 bases, the J end by 0 bases, with 11 bases between. The CDR3 runs to 14 residues. Germline loops: CDR1 SNHLY, CDR2 FYNNEI. The CDR3 is CASEFDSSNQPQHF. CDR3 DNA sequence: TGTGCCAGCGAATTTGACAGTAGCAATCAGCCCCAGCATTTT.

As regards this clone: The junction differs from germline at one of its ends, possibly a read error. J is TRBJ1-3 and V is TRBV29-1, with 8 nucleotides matching TRBD1. The germline CDR1 and CDR2 sequences are SQVTM and ANQGSEA. The CDR3 covers 15 residues. CDR3 DNA sequence: TGCAGCGTTGAAGATCCCGACAGGGGTGGAAGCACCATATATTTT. Its translation is CSVEDPDRGGSTIYF.

The J gene is TRBJ1-2, the V gene TRBV2; perhaps TRBD1 as D (5 bases). CDR1 is SNHLY and CDR2 is FYNNEI in the germline V gene. This CDR3 spans 13 amino acids. V was pared by 6 bases and J by 2 bases, with 10 bases between. DNA of the CDR3: TGTGCCAGCAGCGCACAGGAAAACTATGGCTACACCTTC. The encoded protein is CASSAQENYGYTF.

The gene calls are TRBV10-3 and TRBJ2-1; no firm D call. Germline V lookup: CDR1 ENHRY, CDR2 SYGVKD. CDR3 size: 13 residues. Trimming took off 7 bases at V and 0 bases at J, with 7 bases between the two ends. The DNA of the CDR3 is TGTGCCATCAAGGCAGGCTCCTACAATGAGCAGTTCTTC. Translation: CAIKAGSYNEQFF.

The table lists this clone with a few counts. This sequence joins TRBV2 and TRBJ2-2, with 8 bases matching TRBD1. The CDR3 has 14 residues. With 6 bases clipped from V and 4 bases from J, the junction kept 4 bases outside the gene matches. The V gene's germline CDR1 is SNHLY and CDR2 FYNNEI. The CDR3 bases are TGTGCCAGCAGAACGGACAGGGCCACCGGGGAGCTGTTTTTT. Translating it yields CASRTDRATGELFF.

The chain employs TRBV28 and TRBJ2-1; 10 bases agree with TRBD2. The V gene end was trimmed by 7 bases and the J gene end by 1 base; junction bases not matched to a gene: 7. Germline CDR1 reads MDHEN; CDR2 reads SYDVKM. This CDR3 has 16 amino acids. CDR3 sequence (DNA): TGTGCCAGCACTTGGCCTAGCGGGAGTTCCTACAATGAGCAGTTCTTC. It encodes CASTWPSGSSYNEQFF.

Comment on this clone: The germline gene is not matched at one end of the junction; a read error may be the cause. Different DNA sequences within this sample yield the same CDR3. This chain links TRBV29-1 with TRBJ2-3, with a tentative D call TRBD1 (6 bases). Per the germline V gene, CDR1 is SQVTM and CDR2 is ANQGSEA. CDR3 size: 13 residues. CDR3 region: CSEKQGYTDTQYF. The CDR3 DNA is TGCAGCGAGAAACAGGGTTATACAGATACGCAGTACTTT.

J is TRBJ2-7 and V is TRBV5-6; 10 bases fit TRBD1. The CDR3 contains 16 residues. Losses at the gene ends were 7 bases for V and 4 bases for J; bases not matched to a gene: 14. Germline assignment: CDR1 SGHDT and CDR2 YYEEEE. The CDR3 DNA sequence: TGTGCCAGCGCCCTACTCCGGGACAGGGGAGGGTACGAGCAGTACTTC. Encoded protein: CASALLRDRGGYEQYF.

The chain carries TRBV7-9 and TRBJ2-5; D perhaps matches TRBD2 (5 bases). The V end lost 0 bases, the J end lost 7 bases, and 12 bases lay between the germline ends. The CDR3 extends over 14 amino acids. The germline gives CDR1 SEHNR, CDR2 FQNEAQ (reference sequence). CDR3: CASSLASTGGTQYF. The CDR3 DNA reads TGTGCCAGCAGCTTAGCGAGCACCGGAGGGACCCAGTACTTC.

The chain carries TRBV7-2 and TRBJ2-5; D gene unclear. V was pared by 1 base and J by 5 bases, with 8 bases between. This CDR3 contains 13 residues. Germline values: CDR1 SGHTA, CDR2 FQGNSA. Here the CDR3 reads CASSLGARETQYF. The CDR3 bases are TGTGCCAGCAGCTTAGGGGCCAGGGAGACCCAGTACTTC.

CDR3 nucleotide sequence: TGTGCCAGCAGTTACCGGGGGGGGTTCTATGGCTACACCTTC. Protein: CASSYRGGFYGYTF. The chain employs TRBV28 and TRBJ1-2, with D perhaps TRBD1 (5 bases). This CDR3 spans 14 amino acids. Per the germline V gene, CDR1 is MDHEN and CDR2 is SYDVKM. Trimming removed 4 bases from V and 4 bases from J, with 13 bases in between.

This chain uses TRBV5-1 with TRBJ1-4, with 8 bases matching TRBD1. J was trimmed by 3 bases and V by 3 bases; bases with no gene match: 4. Looked up from germline, CDR1 is SGHRS and CDR2 is YFSETQ. This CDR3 contains 15 residues. The CDR3 protein is CASSSQGAANEKLFF. CDR3 sequence (DNA): TGCGCCAGCAGCTCCCAGGGGGCGGCTAATGAAAAACTGTTTTTT.

Only one count was recorded for this clone. The chain is built from TRBV7-8 and TRBJ1-5; 10 bases map to TRBD1. The trim removed 4 bases at V and 5 bases at J, leaving 8 bases unmatched. The CDR3 consists of 16 residues. Germline V gene sequence: CDR1 SGHVS, CDR2 FQNEAQ. Written as DNA, the CDR3 is TGTGCCAGCAGCTCCGTGCCCGGGACAGGGGATCAGCCCCAGCATTTT. Protein sequence: CASSSVPGTGDQPQHF.

The rearrangement links TRBV5-5 to TRBJ1-1, with a weak D call TRBD1 (5 bases). This CDR3 is 18 amino acids long. The germline V gene encodes CDR1 SGHKS and CDR2 YYEKEE (reference sequence). The V end lost 1 base, the J end lost 1 base, and 20 bases lay between the germline ends. This CDR3 reads CASSLTWIGTSANTEAFF. The DNA for the CDR3 is TGTGCCAGCAGCTTGACCTGGATTGGGACTAGCGCGAACACTGAAGCTTTCTTT.

J is TRBJ1-2 and V is TRBV20-1; weak D call: TRBD1 (5 bases). The CDR3 totals 11 residues. Germline V gene sequence: CDR1 DFQATT, CDR2 SNEGSKA (reference sequence). V lost 5 bases, J lost 2 bases, and 6 bases lay in between. The CDR3 protein is CSARTNYGYTF. In DNA form, the CDR3 reads TGCAGTGCTCGGACAAACTATGGCTACACCTTC.

The chain links TRBV5-6 to TRBJ1-2; D is unclear. This CDR3 is 12 amino acids long. Germline CDR1 and CDR2: SGHDT and YYEEEE. The V and J ends lost 5 bases and 5 bases respectively, with 10 bases between them. The CDR3 here is CASSFQYYGYTF. Here the CDR3 DNA reads TGTGCCAGCAGTTTTCAGTATTATGGCTACACCTTC.

The V call is TRBV7-2, the J call TRBJ2-7, with TRBD1 as a possible D gene (8 bases). The CDR3 totals 17 residues. CDR1 is SGHTA, CDR2 FQGNSA, per germline. Trimming stripped 2 bases from V and 1 base from J, with 18 bases between. In nucleotides, the CDR3 is TGTGCCAGCAGCTTAACAGGGGGAGGGGGTCCTTCCTACGAGCAGTACTTC. It specifies CASSLTGGGGPSYEQYF. The full variable domain, in which reference TRBV7-2 and TRBJ2-7 provide the parts outside the CDR3, is GAGVSQSPSNKVTEKGKDVELRCDPISGHTALYWYRQSLGQGLEFLIYFQGNSAPDKSGLPSDRFSAERTGGSVSTLTIQRTQQEDSAVYLCASSLTGGGGPSYEQYFGPGTRLTVT.

The chain combines TRBV7-9 with TRBJ2-6; possible D gene TRBD1, 6 bases. Germline CDR1 reads SEHNR; CDR2 reads FQNEAQ (reference sequence). V gave up 5 bases and J gave up 2 bases, with 16 bases separating them. The CDR3 is 17 amino acids. The CDR3 region is CASSPRQVIAGANVLTF. CDR3 bases: TGTGCCAGCAGCCCACGACAGGTAATCGCTGGGGCCAACGTCCTGACTTTC.

This sequence joins TRBV2 and TRBJ2-7, with 8 bases fitting TRBD1. This CDR3 spans 15 amino acids. Trimming cost V 5 bases and J 5 bases; bases outside gene matches: 11. Germline V CDR1 and CDR2: SNHLY, FYNNEI. CDR3 DNA sequence: TGTGCCAGCAGTTCTAAACCTGGACAGGGAGACGAGCAGTACTTC. Amino acids: CASSSKPGQGDEQYF.

V gene TRBV5-1 combines with J gene TRBJ1-5; D ambiguous. Per the germline V gene, CDR1 is SGHRS and CDR2 is YFSETQ. V shed 3 bases and J shed 1 base, with 14 bases lying between them. This CDR3 has 16 residues. CDR3 protein: CASSSSRESSNQPQHF. In DNA, the CDR3 is TGCGCCAGCAGCTCATCCCGGGAGAGCAGCAATCAGCCCCAGCATTTT.

The chain employs TRBV10-3 and TRBJ2-1, with D perhaps TRBD1 (6 bases). Germline-derived CDR1 and CDR2 are ENHRY and SYGVKD. The CDR3 extends over 13 amino acids. Between the trimmed V and J ends, which lost 2 bases and 7 bases, there was a span of 9 bases. In DNA form, the CDR3 reads TGTGCCATCAGTGAGCGGACAGTTAATGAGCAGTTCTTC. Residues: CAISERTVNEQFF.